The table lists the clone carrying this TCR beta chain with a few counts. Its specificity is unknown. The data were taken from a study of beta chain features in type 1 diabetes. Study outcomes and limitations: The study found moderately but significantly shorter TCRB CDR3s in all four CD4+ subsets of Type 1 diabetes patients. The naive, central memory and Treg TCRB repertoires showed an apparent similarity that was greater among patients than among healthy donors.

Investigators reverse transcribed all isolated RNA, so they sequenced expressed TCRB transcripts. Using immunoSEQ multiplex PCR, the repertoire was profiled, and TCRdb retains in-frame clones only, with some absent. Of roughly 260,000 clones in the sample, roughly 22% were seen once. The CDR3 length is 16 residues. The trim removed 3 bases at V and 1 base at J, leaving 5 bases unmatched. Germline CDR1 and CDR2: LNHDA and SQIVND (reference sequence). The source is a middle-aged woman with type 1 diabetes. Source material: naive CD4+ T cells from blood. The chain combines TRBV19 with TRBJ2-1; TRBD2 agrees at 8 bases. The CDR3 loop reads CASSMGSGKSYNEQFF. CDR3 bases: TGTGCCAGTAGTATGGGTAGCGGGAAATCCTACAATGAGCAGTTCTTC.